This entry features one T cell receptor (beta chain) sequence. The data were obtained in a study of control samples from healthy donors and cancer patients. Here immunoSEQ multiplex PCR was the method, and the copy in TCRdb shows in-frame clones only, minus some. The table includes about 160,000 clones, about 94% detected once. V was shortened by 6 bases and J by 6 bases, with 5 bases between the two germline ends. CDR1 LNHDA and CDR2 SQIVND come from the germline V gene (reference sequence). The CDR3 runs to 11 residues. This chain links TRBV19 with TRBJ1-4, with D hard to call. Sequencing input: blood. This receptor was obtained from a middle-aged woman in good health. CDR3 in amino acids: CASREDEKLFF. DNA for the CDR3: TGTGCCAGTAGGGAAGATGAAAAACTGTTTTTT.